The 10 T cell receptor beta chains listed next were all sequenced from one sample in a study of T cell repertoires in cytomegalovirus infection. Using its own MiXCR run on the reads, TCRdb lists one record per CDR3 protein. The table lists over 300,000 distinct CDR3 sequences, 15% to 20% of them singletons, with about 12% in the top ten. What was sequenced was PBMCs. These receptors came from a human donor in good health (CMV status not recorded). Some clones in this sample may be carry-over from other donors' samples.

The chain carries TRBV6-5 and TRBJ1-5, with D uncertain. Germline lookup yields CDR1 MNHEY and CDR2 SVGAGI. With 5 bases removed from V and 9 bases from J, the gap between germline ends came to 14 bases. The length of the CDR3 is 13 residues. The CDR3 DNA reads TGTGCCAGCAGTCTCGACGGGAGCCGGCCCCAGCATTTT. Residues: CASSLDGSRPQHF.

V gene TRBV20-1 combines with J gene TRBJ2-5; a possible D gene is TRBD2 (6 bases). Trimming removed 0 bases from V and 5 bases from J, with 16 bases in between. CDR1 DFQATT and CDR2 SNEGSKA come from the germline V gene (reference sequence). The CDR3 consists of 15 residues. The CDR3 sequence is CSARDWGLQVETQYF. The CDR3 DNA reads as TGCAGTGCTAGAGATTGGGGACTTCAGGTGGAGACCCAGTACTTC.

This clonotype has at least ten counts. The CDR3 sequence is CASSQGQGFTEAFF. In nucleotides, the CDR3 is TGCGCCAGCAGCCAGGGACAGGGGTTCACTGAAGCTTTCTTT. This sequence joins TRBV4-1 and TRBJ1-1, with 10 bases identical to TRBD1. The V and J ends lost 3 bases and 4 bases, in that order; junction bases with no gene match: 2. The germline CDR1 and CDR2 sequences are MGHRA and YSYEKL. This CDR3 is 14 amino acids long.

This clonotype was seen once. J is TRBJ1-5 and V is TRBV29-1, with unresolved D. This CDR3 contains 14 residues. Germline CDR1 is SQVTM and CDR2 is ANQGSEA. The germline V and J ends were trimmed by 6 bases and 3 bases, with 15 bases remaining between them. The CDR3 coding sequence is TGCAGCGTCTCGAAGGACGGTATCAATCAGCCCCAGCATTTT. Translated: CSVSKDGINQPQHF. Using reference TRBV29-1 and TRBJ1-5 for the parts outside the CDR3, the full variable domain is SAVISQKPSRDICQRGTSLTIQCQVDSQVTMMFWYRQQPGQSLTLIATANQGSEATYESGFVIDKFPISRPNLTFSTLTVSNMSPEDSSIYLCSVSKDGINQPQHFGDGTRLSIL.

This clonotype was counted at least ten times. This chain links TRBV7-9 with TRBJ1-5; D may be TRBD1 (6 bases). CDR3 size: 14 residues. V was trimmed by 3 bases and J by 3 bases, leaving 9 bases between them. Germline loops: CDR1 SEHNR, CDR2 FQNEAQ (reference sequence). The CDR3 nucleotides are TGTGCCAGCAGCTTCACAGGGATCAATCAGCCCCAGCATTTT. This codes for CASSFTGINQPQHF.

This clonotype turned up a few times. V usage is TRBV6-2 or TRBV6-3 and J usage is TRBJ1-6; a weak D match, TRBD1 (5 bases). The CDR3 extends over 17 amino acids. Trimming took 2 bases from V and 3 from J, leaving 14 bases between them. Germline V gene lookup returns CDR1 MNHEY and CDR2 SVGEGT. CDR3 DNA sequence: TGTGCCAGCAGTTACCCGACAGCCTTCGACTATAATTCACCCCTCCACTTT. It codes for CASSYPTAFDYNSPLHF.

This clonotype was counted a few times. The chain uses TRBV2 and TRBJ1-5, with unresolved D. The germline V and J ends were trimmed by 6 bases and 0 bases, with 15 bases remaining between them. The CDR3 consists of 16 residues. The germline CDR1 and CDR2 sequences are SNHLY and FYNNEI. CDR3 in DNA: TGTGCCAGCAGGGGTCTACAGAGTCATAGCAATCAGCCCCAGCATTTT. This codes for CASRGLQSHSNQPQHF.

This clonotype was detected only a few times. V is TRBV6-5 and J is TRBJ1-5, with D tentatively TRBD1 (6 bases). The CDR3 totals 14 residues. Germline CDR1 reads MNHEY; CDR2 reads SVGAGI. The V end lost 5 bases, the J end lost 7 bases, and 15 bases lay between the germline ends. Here the CDR3 reads CASSHRQEGQPQHF. The CDR3 DNA reads as TGTGCCAGCAGTCATCGACAGGAAGGGCAGCCCCAGCATTTT.

This clonotype was seen ten or more times. This chain links TRBV7-2 with TRBJ1-5; no firm D call. The length of the CDR3 is 14 residues. Trimming cost V 4 bases and J 7 bases, with 14 bases left between them. Germline CDR1 reads SGHTA; CDR2 reads FQGNSA. CDR3 nucleotide sequence: TGTGCCAGCAGCTCGTCGGGTGAGAGGCAGCCCCAGCATTTT. Translation: CASSSSGERQPQHF.

In this sample, this clonotype turned up many times. The chain has TRBV7-2 and TRBJ2-3; D gene ambiguous. The CDR3 is made up of 14 amino acids. The germline V and J ends were trimmed by 3 bases and 1 base, with 8 bases remaining between them. CDR1 SGHTA and CDR2 FQGNSA come from the germline V gene. DNA for the CDR3: TGTGCCAGCAGCTTCCTGCCTCGCACAGATACGCAGTATTTT. It translates to CASSFLPRTDTQYF.